This entry lists 28 T cell receptor beta chains sequenced from one sample in a study of T cell clonotyping in hematopoietic cell transplantation. This table comes from immunoSEQ multiplex PCR, and its TCRdb copy is limited to in-frame clones, with some not included. The table shows a few thousand clones, with over 55% occurring only once. Sequences were derived from peripheral blood mononuclear cells, sampled 30 days after allogeneic stem cell transplant. These receptors came from a female patient younger than 45 who had an allogeneic stem cell transplant, so T cells may come from the graft donor. Some clones in this sample may be carry-over from other donors' samples.

In its sample, this clone ranks as medium-sized. The chain uses TRBV14 and TRBJ2-2; D possibly corresponds to TRBD1 (5 bases). Germline V gives CDR1 SGHDN, CDR2 FVKESK. V gave up 4 bases and J gave up 2 bases, with 8 bases separating them. The CDR3 runs 14 residues. The CDR3 is CASSPDRNTGELFF. The CDR3 nucleotides read TGTGCCAGCAGCCCTGACAGAAACACCGGGGAGCTGTTTTTT. Together with reference TRBV14 and TRBJ2-2, the CDR3 gives the full variable domain: EAGVTQFPSHSVIEKGQTVTLRCDPISGHDNLYWYRRVMGKEIKFLLHFVKESKQDESGMPNNRFLAERTGGTYSTLKVQPAELEDSGVYFCASSPDRNTGELFFGEGSRLTVL.

The rearrangement links TRBV27 to TRBJ2-7; D not resolved. CDR3 length equals 12 residues. V lost 6 bases, J lost 4 bases, and 10 bases lay in between. Germline values: CDR1 MNHEY, CDR2 SMNVEV (reference sequence). The CDR3, as DNA: TGTGCCAGCAGGGGCCCGGGTTACGAGCAGTACTTC. This encodes CASRGPGYEQYF.

The J gene is TRBJ1-1, the V gene TRBV6-6, with D maybe TRBD1 (5 bases). The CDR3 has 14 residues. V gave up 5 bases and J gave up 3 bases, with 13 bases separating them. The V gene's germline CDR1 is MNHNY and CDR2 SVGAGI (reference sequence). CDR3 protein: CASSAGFGDTEAFF. Here the CDR3 DNA reads TGTGCCAGCAGTGCAGGGTTTGGAGACACTGAAGCTTTCTTT.

The CDR3, as DNA: TGCAGCACCATGGACAGTACCTACGAGCAGTACTTC. It codes for CSTMDSTYEQYF. The chain uses TRBV29-1 and TRBJ2-7; D possibly corresponds to TRBD1 (6 bases). This CDR3 contains 12 residues. The V gene's germline CDR1 is SQVTM and CDR2 ANQGSEA. V was shortened by 8 bases and J by 2 bases, with 13 bases between the two germline ends.

This chain links TRBV29-1 with TRBJ2-5; the D gene is possibly TRBD2 (6 bases). In germline, CDR1 is SQVTM, CDR2 ANQGSEA. V lost 8 bases and J lost 2, with 12 bases in between. This CDR3 is built from 12 residues. CDR3 amino acids: CSHGGLQETQYF. Written as DNA, the CDR3 is TGCAGCCACGGGGGACTTCAAGAGACCCAGTACTTC.

The V and J genes are TRBV27 and TRBJ2-1, with D possibly being TRBD2 (7 bases). The germline CDR1 and CDR2 sequences are MNHEY and SMNVEV (reference sequence). Trimming took off 4 bases at V and 6 bases at J, with 13 bases between the two ends. This CDR3 is 14 amino acids long. The CDR3 sequence: CASSSRGAGNEQFF. The CDR3 region has the DNA TGTGCCAGCAGTTCTCGGGGGGCGGGCAATGAGCAGTTCTTC.

A few counts support this clone. V usage is TRBV7-9 and J usage is TRBJ2-1; D is unresolved. The CDR3 contains 15 residues. Germline V lookup: CDR1 SEHNR, CDR2 FQNEAQ (reference sequence). V was pared by 4 bases and J by 1 base, with 11 bases between. The CDR3 DNA sequence: TGTGCCAGCAGCTCCACGGTCGCATCCTACAATGAGCAGTTCTTC. This gives the protein CASSSTVASYNEQFF. Together with reference TRBV7-9 and TRBJ2-1, the CDR3 gives the full variable domain: DTGVSQNPRHKITKRGQNVTFRCDPISEHNRLYWYRQTLGQGPEFLTYFQNEAQLEKSRLLSDRFSAERPKGSFSTLEIQRTEQGDSAMYLCASSSTVASYNEQFFGPGTRLTVL.

This clone was found a few times. The V and J genes are TRBV13 and TRBJ1-6, with D unclear. The V and J ends lost 4 bases and 8 bases respectively, with 9 bases between them. There are 13 residues in the CDR3. Germline V gives CDR1 PRHDT, CDR2 FYEKMQ (reference sequence). The CDR3 nucleotides are TGTGCCAGCAGCTCAGTGGAAGATTCACCCCTCCACTTT. The encoded protein is CASSSVEDSPLHF. Full variable domain (rest looked up from reference TRBV13 and TRBJ1-6): AAGVIQSPRHLIKEKRETATLKCYPIPRHDTVYWYQQGPGQDPQFLISFYEKMQSDKGSIPDRFSAQQFSDYHSELNMSSLELGDSALYFCASSSVEDSPLHFGNGTRLTVT.

This chain connects TRBV19 to TRBJ2-6; 7 bases align to TRBD1. Germline V gives CDR1 LNHDA, CDR2 SQIVND (reference sequence). There are 15 residues in the CDR3. The trim removed 5 bases at V and 1 base at J, leaving 2 bases unmatched. The CDR3 sequence is CASSLQGSGANVLTF. In nucleotides, the CDR3 is TGTGCCAGTAGTCTACAGGGGTCTGGGGCCAACGTCCTGACTTTC.

The J gene is TRBJ2-7, the V gene TRBV6-1; TRBD1 matches 7 bases. V shed 4 bases, J shed 0 bases, and the junction held 6 bases outside the gene matches. Germline V lookup: CDR1 MNHNS, CDR2 SASEGT. CDR3 length: 15 amino acids. The CDR3 DNA follows: TGTGCCAGCAGTGGAAGGGGGCGTCTCTCCTACGAGCAGTACTTC. Encoded protein: CASSGRGRLSYEQYF.

This clone is medium-sized in the sample. The J gene is TRBJ2-7, the V gene TRBV11-2; 7 bases align to TRBD2. This CDR3 contains 14 residues. The ends lost 0 bases at V and 3 bases at J; junction bases unmatched: 2. Germline-derived CDR1 and CDR2 are SGHAT and FQNNGV. The CDR3 DNA sequence: TGTGCCAGCAGCTTAGAAGCGGGGTTCTACGAGCAGTACTTC. Amino acid sequence: CASSLEAGFYEQYF.

The CDR3 region has the DNA TGTGCCAGCAAGAGGACTGGAAATCAGCCCCAGCATTTT. It yields the protein CASKRTGNQPQHF. The V and J genes are TRBV6-1 and TRBJ1-5; D unresolved. Germline CDR1 is MNHNS and CDR2 is SASEGT. The CDR3 loop spans 13 amino acids. The V and J ends lost 7 bases and 4 bases respectively, with 11 bases between them.

The chain employs TRBV30 and TRBJ1-5; no firm D call. Trimming took off 2 bases at V and 7 bases at J, with 18 bases between the two ends. The V gene's germline CDR1 is GTSNPN and CDR2 SVGIG (reference sequence). The CDR3 has 15 residues. The CDR3 spells CAWSPETTPGQPQHF. DNA of the CDR3: TGTGCCTGGAGTCCCGAGACCACACCGGGGCAGCCCCAGCATTTT.

The V gene is TRBV2, the J gene TRBJ2-5, with D uncertain. V was cut by 8 bases and J by 3 bases, with 10 bases left in between. This CDR3 is built from 12 residues. CDR1 and CDR2 from the germline V gene are SNHLY and FYNNEI. The CDR3 DNA is TGTGCCAGCGGGTACAGTGAAGAGACCCAGTACTTC. Translation: CASGYSEETQYF.

The chain employs TRBV4-3 and TRBJ2-1, with D perhaps TRBD1 (6 bases). Germline assignment: CDR1 LGHNA and CDR2 YSLEER. V lost 0 bases, J lost 9 bases, and 9 bases lay in between. The CDR3 runs 13 residues. The CDR3 DNA reads as TGCGCCAGCAGCCAAGATGGGGGCTTTGAGCAGTTCTTC. Amino acids: CASSQDGGFEQFF.

The DNA for the CDR3 is TGCAGTTTACTAGCGGGGGGGCTAGGTTTCTTC. Protein: CSLLAGGLGFF. The chain is built from TRBV20-1 and TRBJ2-1; 13 nucleotides align to TRBD2. CDR1 is DFQATT, CDR2 SNEGSKA, per germline (reference sequence). V shed 8 bases, J shed 16 bases, and the junction held 8 bases outside the gene matches. This CDR3 is built from 11 residues.

The chain joins TRBV6-4 to TRBJ2-3, with TRBD2 as a possible D gene (6 bases). CDR1 MRHNA and CDR2 SNTAGT come from the germline V gene. The CDR3 runs 14 residues. Trimming took off 5 bases at V and 4 bases at J, with 13 bases between the two ends. The CDR3 DNA follows: TGTGCCAGCAGTCCACTAGCTAGGTCAGATACGCAGTATTTT. Encoded protein: CASSPLARSDTQYF.

This clone has more than one count but fewer than ten. The CDR3 DNA follows: TGTGCCAGCAGCCAAGATCCCGACAGCCCCTACGAGCAGTACTTC. Its protein product is CASSQDPDSPYEQYF. V gene TRBV14 combines with J gene TRBJ2-7; maybe TRBD1 (5 bases). The CDR3 totals 15 residues. Germline lookup yields CDR1 SGHDN and CDR2 FVKESK. V lost 0 bases and J 2 bases, leaving 11 bases between the germline ends.

V is TRBV2 and J is TRBJ1-6; TRBD1 matches 7 bases. The germline V gene has CDR1 SNHLY and CDR2 FYNNEI. This CDR3 has 15 residues. The trim removed 6 bases at V and 5 bases at J, leaving 7 bases unmatched. For the CDR3, the DNA is TGTGCCAGCAGCGACCGGGACAGAAATAATTCACCCCTCCACTTT. This sequence encodes CASSDRDRNNSPLHF.

The chain links TRBV29-1 to TRBJ1-1; D call uncertain. Germline CDR1 reads SQVTM; CDR2 reads ANQGSEA. Trimming removed 7 bases from V and 7 bases from J, with 16 bases in between. The CDR3 contains 12 residues. CDR3 sequence: CSAPLLGNEAFF. CDR3 DNA: TGCAGCGCCCCCCTCCTCGGGAATGAAGCTTTCTTT.

The chain employs TRBV30 and TRBJ2-4; a weak D match, TRBD1 (5 bases). The CDR3 is 12 residues long. V was cut by 5 bases and J by 8 bases, with 13 bases left in between. CDR1 is GTSNPN, CDR2 SVGIG, per germline (reference sequence). CDR3 DNA: TGTGCCTGGGGCCCCCTAGGGGACATTCAGTACTTC. Translating gives CAWGPLGDIQYF.

The J gene is TRBJ2-7, the V gene TRBV14, with D maybe TRBD2 (7 bases). The CDR3 consists of 14 residues. V was trimmed by 5 bases and J by 5 bases, leaving 16 bases between them. CDR1 and CDR2 from the germline V gene are SGHDN and FVKESK. The CDR3 DNA follows: TGTGCCAGCAGCTCCTGGGGGGGCCCCAACGAGCAGTACTTC. This encodes CASSSWGGPNEQYF.

This clone was observed once. The V gene is TRBV4-1, the J gene TRBJ1-2; no definite D call. Trimming cost V 1 base and J 1 base, with 7 bases left between them. CDR1 and CDR2 (germline): MGHRA, YSYEKL. The length of the CDR3 is 14 residues. The CDR3 spells CASSQGVINYGYTF. The CDR3 nucleotides read TGCGCCAGCAGCCAAGGGGTAATTAACTATGGCTACACCTTC.

By its share, this clone is medium-sized. V and J are TRBV7-9 and TRBJ1-1; unclear D gene. V was shortened by 5 bases and J by 5 bases, with 15 bases between the two germline ends. Germline V lookup: CDR1 SEHNR, CDR2 FQNEAQ (reference sequence). The CDR3 has 14 residues. This CDR3 reads CASSPEGMWTEAFF. CDR3 in DNA: TGTGCCAGCAGCCCCGAGGGTATGTGGACTGAAGCTTTCTTT.

This clone ranks as large. CDR3 sequence reads: CASIQKGDQGVSNQPQHF. As DNA, the CDR3 is TGTGCCAGCATTCAAAAGGGGGATCAGGGTGTTAGCAATCAGCCCCAGCATTTT. V usage is TRBV21-1 and J usage is TRBJ1-5; whether TRBD1, the table's D call, matches the DNA was not checked. TRBV21-1 corresponds to a pseudogene. The CDR3 runs to 18 residues.

This chain uses TRBV5-1 with TRBJ2-1, with 11 bases fitting TRBD1. CDR1 and CDR2 from the germline V gene are SGHRS and YFSETQ. Trimming took 2 bases from V and 7 from J; bases not matched to a gene: 11. The CDR3 covers 17 residues. The DNA for the CDR3 is TGCGCCAGCAGCTTTTCCCTTTCCGGGACAGGGGGGAATGAGCAGTTCTTC. Its translation: CASSFSLSGTGGNEQFF.

The sample holds a few counts of this clone. The CDR3 DNA reads TGTGCCAGCAGCTTCAACAGGGAAGTGAACACTGAAGCTTTCTTT. The encoded protein is CASSFNREVNTEAFF. The genes are TRBV7-2 and TRBJ1-1, with D perhaps TRBD1 (6 bases). The V end lost 3 bases, the J end lost 0 bases, and 11 bases lay between the germline ends. Germline V lookup: CDR1 SGHTA, CDR2 FQGNSA. The CDR3 sequence is 15 residues long.

The chain joins TRBV9 to TRBJ2-1; D remains ambiguous. The CDR3 sequence is 15 residues long. V was cut by 1 base and J by 2 bases, with 10 bases left in between. Germline assignment: CDR1 SGDLS and CDR2 YYNGEE. CDR3 sequence (DNA): TGTGCCAGCAGCGTAACAATATCTCCCTACAATGAGCAGTTCTTC. Protein: CASSVTISPYNEQFF.